What follows is one T cell receptor (beta chain) and its context. The target antigen is unknown. Germline-derived CDR1 and CDR2 are GTSNPN and SVGIG (reference sequence). Trimming left V 5 bases short and J 2 bases short, with 16 bases between. The CDR3 is made up of 14 amino acids. This record belongs to a study of identical twins. TCRdb itself ran the 5' RACE reads through MiXCR, one entry per CDR3 protein. The table includes more than 1.5 million distinct CDR3 sequences, 25% to 35% detected once. Whole-study results and caveats: Reduced insertions were recorded for abundant cord blood beta clonotypes, with no such pattern in memory repertoires. The study drew conclusions from cross-sectional statistical analysis, not from following the same donors.

The TCR originated in a newborn girl in good health. Sequenced sample: cord blood. The genes are TRBV30 and TRBJ2-7, with TRBD2 as a possible D gene (5 bases). CDR3 loop: CAWGKKRTAYEQYF. CDR3 nucleotide sequence: TGTGCCTGGGGGAAAAAGCGGACCGCCTACGAGCAGTACTTC.